This T cell receptor beta chain was identified in a study of OX40 agonist ivuxolimab in advanced cancers. Study results and caveats: Among the nonresponders, some also had low normalized T-cell clonal expansion.

Repertoires were generated with immunoSEQ multiplex PCR, while TCRdb's copy carries only in-frame clones and drops some. The table records about 68,000 clones, roughly nine tenths of them present only once. To note about this clone: The antigen is unknown.

The CDR3 has 15 amino acids. V was clipped by 3 bases and J by 9 bases; unmatched bases: 8. From germline, CDR1 is MNHEY and CDR2 SMNVEV (reference sequence). The receptor was derived from an adult with an advanced solid tumor such as melanoma, head and neck, liver or kidney cancer. Sequenced material: CD4+ or CD8+ T cells sorted from blood, taken in a trial of the OX40 agonist ivuxolimab. V usage is TRBV27 and J usage is TRBJ2-1; 10 bases map to TRBD2. CDR3 sequence reads: CASSFLTSGMVEQFF. DNA for the CDR3: TGTGCCAGCAGTTTCCTTACTAGCGGGATGGTTGAGCAGTTCTTC.